The T cell receptor beta chain described here comes from a study of OX40 agonist ivuxolimab in advanced cancers. Looking at the study overall: Enrollees could have had prior anti-PD-1, anti-PD-L1 or anti-CTLA-4 therapy, which 30% to 50% had received. Study results and limitations: At doses 0.1 to 3.0 mg/kg, CD4+ and CD8+ clones expanded.

Using immunoSEQ multiplex PCR, the repertoire was profiled, and TCRdb retains in-frame clones only, with some absent. The table lists tens of thousands of clones, approximately 90% of them singletons. As concerns this clone: Its antigen is as yet unknown.

The germline V gene encodes CDR1 MNHEY and CDR2 SVGAGI. CDR3 length: 13 residues. The junction had 4 bases not matched to a gene; V was cut back by 5 bases and J by 7 bases. The source material was CD4+ or CD8+ T cells sorted from blood, sampled in a trial of the OX40 agonist ivuxolimab. The genes are TRBV6-5 and TRBJ2-2; 7 nucleotides line up with TRBD1. The receptor's source is an adult with an advanced solid tumor such as melanoma, head and neck, liver or kidney cancer. CDR3 DNA sequence: TGTGCCAGCAGTCTGACAGGGAACGGGGAGCTGTTTTTT. It translates to CASSLTGNGELFF.